The rows below give T cell receptor beta chains drawn from one sample of a study of blood T cells in healthy people across ages. A single record per CDR3 protein comes from TCRdb applying MiXCR to the 5' RACE reads. The sample lists some 730,000 distinct CDR3 sequences; about a fifth were seen once. The sequencing input was blood. These TCRs come from a man between 65 and 79 years old in good health. Both conserved end residues are part of each CDR3. A D gene is named only where the DNA matches it firmly. Rows give clone size only sometimes, using once, few, many, or a class for an expanded clone.

few,13,TRBV3-1,TRBJ1-2,.,CASSLRDAGGYTF,TGTGCCAGCAGCCTGAGGGACGCTGGTGGCTACACCTTC
.,18,TRBV20-1,TRBJ2-1,.,CSAQPGVIKPSSYNEQFF,TGCAGTGCTCAGCCCGGGGTAATAAAACCCAGCTCCTACAATGAGCAGTTCTTC
.,13,TRBV27,TRBJ2-7,.,CASSFLGTYEQYF,TGTGCCAGCAGTTTCTTGGGAACCTACGAGCAGTACTTC
once,14,TRBV6-2/TRBV6-3,TRBJ2-3,.,CASRLPATSDSQYF,TGTGCCAGCAGACTCCCCGCGACTTCAGATTCGCAGTATTTT
.,14,TRBV12-3/TRBV12-4,TRBJ2-4,.,CASSYGLAGNIQYF,TGTGCCAGCAGTTATGGGCTAGCAGGAAACATTCAGTACTTC
.,13,TRBV20-1,TRBJ2-1,.,CSARIPGDNEQFF,TGCAGTGCTAGAATCCCAGGGGACAATGAGCAGTTCTTC
few,15,TRBV5-5,TRBJ1-4,.,CASSLGQGEWEKLFF,TGTGCCAGCAGCTTAGGGCAGGGCGAGTGGGAAAAACTGTTTTTT
.,15,TRBV20-1,TRBJ1-2,TRBD1,CSARGGTGTNYGYTF,TGCAGTGCTAGGGGAGGGACAGGGACGAACTATGGCTACACCTTC
.,11,TRBV15,TRBJ2-5,.,CTTSRTETQYF,TGTACCACCAGCAGAACAGAGACCCAGTACTTC
few,14,TRBV11-2,TRBJ2-2,.,CAGKAVSNTGELFF,TGTGCGGGCAAGGCGGTTTCGAACACCGGGGAGCTGTTTTTT
few,15,TRBV6-1,TRBJ2-5,TRBD2,CASSDSGLAGETQYF,TGTGCCAGCAGTGATTCGGGACTAGCGGGAGAGACCCAGTACTTC
.,14,TRBV4-2,TRBJ2-5,.,CASSQDDGMETQYF,TGTGCCAGCAGCCAAGATGACGGGATGGAGACCCAGTACTTC
few,15,TRBV28,TRBJ1-5,TRBD1,CASRIRTGSNQPQHF,TGTGCCAGCAGGATCCGGACAGGGAGCAATCAGCCCCAGCATTTT
.,15,TRBV28,TRBJ2-1,.,CASSFLSGWDNEQFF,TGTGCCAGCAGTTTTTTGTCGGGCTGGGACAATGAGCAGTTCTTC
.,15,TRBV20-1,TRBJ1-2,.,CSARDRAGVGYGYTF,TGCAGTGCTAGAGATCGGGCAGGGGTGGGCTATGGCTACACCTTC
few,16,TRBV28,TRBJ2-2,TRBD2,CASSTLAGANTGELFF,TGTGCCAGCAGTACGCTAGCGGGGGCGAACACCGGGGAGCTGTTTTTT
.,16,TRBV11-2,TRBJ2-3,.,CASRDQRGVSTDTQYF,TGTGCCAGCAGGGATCAGAGGGGGGTCAGCACAGATACGCAGTATTTT
.,14,TRBV24-1,TRBJ2-7,TRBD1,CATSRGQGTYEQYF,TGTGCCACCAGTCGAGGACAGGGGACCTACGAGCAGTACTTC
few,13,TRBV14,TRBJ2-1,.,CASSQSRGYEQFF,TGTGCCAGCAGCCAATCCAGGGGTTATGAGCAGTTCTTC
.,15,TRBV29-1,TRBJ1-1,.,CSVDTGIVMNTEAFF,TGCAGCGTTGACACAGGAATTGTCATGAACACTGAAGCTTTCTTT
.,14,TRBV7-9,TRBJ2-1,TRBD2,CASSLRLAGNEQFF,TGTGCCAGCAGCTTACGGCTAGCGGGGAATGAGCAGTTCTTC
few,14,TRBV25-1,TRBJ1-2,.,CASKVSGRAGGYTF,TGTGCCAGCAAGGTATCGGGCAGGGCCGGTGGCTACACCTTC
few,13,TRBV6-6,TRBJ2-1,.,CASSSKDAMEQFF,TGTGCCAGCAGTTCCAAGGACGCGATGGAGCAGTTCTTC
.,15,TRBV9,TRBJ2-1,.,CASSVGSGAYNEQFF,TGTGCCAGCAGCGTAGGTAGCGGCGCATACAATGAGCAGTTCTTC
.,17,TRBV11-2,TRBJ2-7,.,CASSLGLGAPSSYEQYF,TGTGCCAGCAGCTTAGGTCTTGGGGCGCCTAGCTCCTACGAGCAGTACTTC
few,15,TRBV20-1,TRBJ1-5,.,CSARAAARGYQPQHF,TGCAGTGCTAGAGCAGCGGCCAGGGGATACCAGCCCCAGCATTTT
few,16,TRBV12-3/TRBV12-4,TRBJ2-3,TRBD2,CASNPLTGGGTDTQYF,TGTGCCAGCAATCCCCTGACGGGGGGTGGCACAGATACGCAGTATTTT
few,12,TRBV6-6,TRBJ2-5,.,CASSYGGSAQYF,TGTGCCAGCAGTTATGGAGGGTCGGCCCAGTACTTC
.,19,TRBV18,TRBJ2-1,TRBD2,CASSPLQTSGGSSYNEQFF,TGTGCCAGCTCACCACTTCAGACTAGCGGGGGAAGCTCCTACAATGAGCAGTTCTTC
.,15,TRBV12-5,TRBJ2-5,.,CASPRGRLTGETQYF,TGTGCTAGCCCTCGGGGGCGCCTAACGGGAGAGACCCAGTACTTC
.,15,TRBV5-1,TRBJ2-1,TRBD2,CASSLAAGGMNEQLF,TGCGCCAGCAGCTTGGCGGCGGGAGGGATGAATGAGCAGCTCTTC
.,15,TRBV6-6,TRBJ1-2,.,CASSWATRENYGYTF,TGTGCCAGCAGTTGGGCTACCCGTGAGAACTATGGCTACACCTTC
.,11,TRBV20-1,TRBJ2-7,.,CSAAGPNEQYF,TGCAGTGCTGCCGGGCCCAACGAGCAGTACTTC
.,20,TRBV20-1,TRBJ2-3,TRBD2,CSARGPGLAGSRGLTDTQYF,TGCAGTGCTAGGGGCCCCGGACTAGCGGGATCCAGGGGTCTCACAGATACGCAGTATTTT
many,13,TRBV3-1,TRBJ1-4,.,CASSQGPVEKLFF,TGTGCCAGCAGCCAAGGACCGGTGGAAAAACTGTTTTTT
.,13,TRBV29-1,TRBJ1-1,TRBD1,CSVKTGSNTEAFF,TGCAGCGTGAAGACAGGGTCCAACACTGAAGCTTTCTTT
.,15,TRBV18,TRBJ2-7,TRBD1,CASPPSDRATYEQYF,TGTGCCAGCCCACCTTCGGACAGGGCCACCTACGAGCAGTACTTC
once,13,TRBV6-1,TRBJ2-4,.,CASSEEDMKLQYF,TGTGCCAGCAGTGAAGAAGACATGAAGTTGCAGTACTTC
.,13,TRBV24-1,TRBJ1-2,.,CATSDPGFYGYTF,TGTGCCACCAGTGATCCAGGGTTCTATGGCTACACCTTC
few,14,TRBV3-1,TRBJ1-2,.,CASSQVDESYGYTF,TGTGCCAGCAGCCAAGTGGACGAGAGCTATGGCTACACCTTC
.,14,TRBV6-2/TRBV6-3,TRBJ2-5,TRBD2,CASRTSGSGETQYF,TGTGCCAGCAGGACTAGCGGGAGCGGAGAGACCCAGTACTTC
.,14,TRBV29-1,TRBJ2-1,.,CSVDRIPLYNEQFF,TGCAGCGTTGATCGAATCCCTCTATACAATGAGCAGTTCTTC
.,11,TRBV2,TRBJ2-3,TRBD1,CASRDRGPQYF,TGTGCCAGCAGGGACAGGGGTCCGCAGTATTTT
few,14,TRBV6-5,TRBJ2-7,TRBD2,CASSEGGGFNEQYF,TGTGCCAGCAGTGAGGGCGGGGGGTTCAACGAGCAGTACTTC
few,14,TRBV12-3/TRBV12-4,TRBJ1-2,.,CASISRGLSYGYTF,TGTGCCAGCATCTCTCGGGGGCTGTCCTATGGCTACACCTTC
few,16,TRBV7-2,TRBJ1-2,.,CASSLGIFGPTYGYTF,TGTGCCAGCAGCTTAGGTATCTTTGGGCCGACCTATGGCTACACCTTC
few,12,TRBV12-3/TRBV12-4,TRBJ2-7,.,CASRYRAYEQYF,TGTGCCAGCAGGTACAGGGCCTACGAGCAGTACTTC
.,15,TRBV7-2,TRBJ1-5,.,CASSLSGLSDQPQHF,TGTGCCAGCAGCTTATCGGGACTCTCCGATCAGCCCCAGCATTTT
many,17,TRBV9,TRBJ2-1,TRBD2,CASSPLKGLAGFNEQFF,TGTGCCAGCAGCCCCCTCAAGGGACTAGCGGGTTTCAATGAGCAGTTCTTC
.,15,TRBV9,TRBJ1-2,TRBD1,CASSVENTGVYGYTF,TGTGCCAGCAGCGTAGAGAATACAGGGGTATATGGCTACACCTTC
.,14,TRBV28,TRBJ2-1,TRBD2,CASNWGGSSMEQFF,TGTGCCAGCAACTGGGGCGGGAGTTCTATGGAGCAGTTCTTC
many,15,TRBV6-2/TRBV6-3,TRBJ2-3,TRBD2,CATDEEGLATDTQYF,TGTGCCACCGATGAGGAGGGACTAGCAACAGATACGCAGTATTTT
.,14,TRBV28,TRBJ2-5,.,CASSPPQNQETQYF,TGTGCCAGCAGCCCCCCCCAGAACCAAGAGACCCAGTACTTC
few,13,TRBV18,TRBJ2-7,.,CASSPGPQYEQYF,TGTGCCAGCTCACCGGGACCCCAATACGAGCAGTACTTC
.,17,TRBV13,TRBJ2-5,TRBD2,CASKKWSSGAHQETQYF,TGTGCCAGCAAGAAGTGGTCTAGCGGGGCCCACCAAGAGACCCAGTACTTC
.,16,TRBV4-1,TRBJ2-1,.,CASSQDWAGNYNEQFF,TGCGCCAGCAGCCAAGATTGGGCGGGGAACTACAATGAGCAGTTCTTC
.,15,TRBV4-1,TRBJ1-5,.,CASSQDGRGDQPQHF,TGCGCCAGCAGCCAAGATGGCAGGGGAGATCAGCCCCAGCATTTT
few,13,TRBV29-1,TRBJ1-2,.,CSVGEGLWGGYTF,TGCAGCGTTGGGGAGGGGCTTTGGGGTGGCTACACCTTC
.,12,TRBV20-1,TRBJ2-7,.,CSASENPTEQYF,TGCAGTGCTAGTGAGAATCCCACCGAGCAGTACTTC